Presented here are 30 T cell receptor beta chains from one specimen sequenced in a study of blood T cell repertoires in COVID-19. Profiling relied on immunoSEQ multiplex PCR, and the TCRdb table lists in-frame clones only, not all of them. Among 250,000 to 300,000 clones listed, around nine tenths were seen once. Sequencing input: PBMCs or T cells enriched from blood (not recorded which). The origin of the receptors is a woman aged 55-70 years in a cohort exposed to, infected with or recovered from COVID-19 (not recorded which).

This chain connects TRBV6-1 to TRBJ2-3; 9 bases align to TRBD1. Germline-derived CDR1 and CDR2 are MNHNS and SASEGT. V was clipped by 2 bases and J by 2 bases; unmatched bases: 5. CDR3 length equals 16 residues. The CDR3 spells CASSEYRGRLTDTQYF. Written as DNA, the CDR3 is TGTGCCAGCAGTGAATACAGGGGGCGCCTCACAGATACGCAGTATTTT.

V and J are TRBV5-1 and TRBJ2-1; TRBD2 matches 8 bases. The CDR3 has 19 amino acids. The germline CDR1 and CDR2 sequences are SGHRS and YFSETQ. The ends lost 0 bases at V and 5 bases at J; junction bases unmatched: 16. As DNA, the CDR3 is TGCGCCAGCAGCTTGGCCGGCAGTAGCGGGATACGACCGAACAATGAGCAGTTCTTC. Amino acid sequence: CASSLAGSSGIRPNNEQFF. Variable domain in full (rest from reference TRBV5-1 and TRBJ2-1): KAGVTQTPRYLIKTRGQQVTLSCSPISGHRSVSWYQQTPGQGLQFLFEYFSETQRNKGNFPGRFSGRQFSNSRSEMNVSTLELGDSALYLCASSLAGSSGIRPNNEQFFGPGTRLTVL.

CDR3 loop: CASSGRVANTEAFF. CDR3 DNA: TGTGCCAGCAGCGGCAGGGTGGCGAACACTGAAGCTTTCTTT. The chain is built from TRBV7-2 and TRBJ1-1, with D possibly being TRBD1 (5 bases). Germline CDR1 SGHTA, CDR2 FQGNSA. The CDR3 is 14 amino acids. V was clipped by 5 bases and J by 1 base, with 11 bases between them.

A note on this clone: Other DNA sequences in this sample translate to the same CDR3. V gene TRBV6-2 or TRBV6-3 combines with J gene TRBJ2-1; D is uncertain. Germline V lookup: CDR1 MNHEY, CDR2 SVGEGT. This CDR3 comprises 15 residues. V dropped 0 bases and J dropped 2 bases, with 8 bases sitting between them. The CDR3 nucleotides are TGTGCCAGCAGTTACTCCGCTGGGCCCTACAATGAGCAGTTCTTC. Residues: CASSYSAGPYNEQFF.

The chain combines TRBV28 with TRBJ2-7; 8 bases agree with TRBD2. The CDR3 length is 14 residues. V shed 4 bases, J shed 5 bases, and the junction held 7 bases outside the gene matches. Germline-derived CDR1 and CDR2 are MDHEN and SYDVKM. CDR3: CASSSLAGSDEQYF. The CDR3 region has the DNA TGTGCCAGCAGTTCCTTAGCGGGATCCGACGAGCAGTACTTC.

J is TRBJ1-2 and V is TRBV5-6; weak D call: TRBD1 (6 bases). V was shortened by 1 base and J by 4 bases, with 8 bases between the two germline ends. Per the germline V gene, CDR1 is SGHDT and CDR2 is YYEEEE. This CDR3 region has 13 residues. The CDR3 loop is CASSLQQGYGYTF. CDR3 DNA: TGTGCCAGCAGCTTGCAACAGGGCTATGGCTACACCTTC. The full variable domain, with the rest looked up from reference TRBV5-6 and TRBJ1-2, is DAGVTQSPTHLIKTRGQQVTLRCSPKSGHDTVSWYQQALGQGPQFIFQYYEEEERQRGNFPDRFSGHQFPNYSSELNVNALLLGDSALYLCASSLQQGYGYTFGSGTRLTVV.

The chain recombines TRBV18 with TRBJ2-1, with D perhaps matching TRBD1 (6 bases). V was pared by 3 bases and J by 7 bases, with 10 bases between. Germline values: CDR1 KGHSH, CDR2 LQKENI. The CDR3 contains 13 residues. DNA for the CDR3: TGTGCCAGCTCACCGGGGGCGGGTAATGAGCAGTTCTTC. Translating gives CASSPGAGNEQFF. The variable domain in full, completed from reference TRBV18 and TRBJ2-1, reads NAGVMQNPRHLVRRRGQEARLRCSPMKGHSHVYWYRQLPEEGLKFMVYLQKENIIDESGMPKERFSAEFPKEGPSILRIQQVVRGDSAAYFCASSPGAGNEQFFGPGTRLTVL.

The rearrangement links TRBV11-2 to TRBJ2-1; 14 bases are a match to TRBD2. This CDR3 spans 18 amino acids. Germline V gene data show CDR1 as SGHAT and CDR2 as FQNNGV. Trimming at V came to 5 bases and at J to 0 bases, leaving 6 bases not matched to a gene. The DNA for the CDR3 is TGTGCCAGCAGCCAAACGGGACTAGCGGGAGTCTCCTACAATGAGCAGTTCTTC. The encoded protein is CASSQTGLAGVSYNEQFF.

V gene TRBV10-2 combines with J gene TRBJ2-1; TRBD2 aligns across 11 bases. Unmatched junction bases numbered 17, after V lost 3 bases and J lost 10 bases. The CDR3 totals 18 residues. The germline V gene has CDR1 WSHSY and CDR2 SAAADI. CDR3 nucleotide sequence: TGCGCCAGCAGTGACCCAACTAGCGGGAGAACGGAACTTCTAGAGCAGTTCTTC. It is translated as CASSDPTSGRTELLEQFF.

The V call is TRBV28, the J call TRBJ2-2; D is perhaps TRBD1 (6 bases). The CDR3 consists of 10 residues. Deletions cut 11 bases from V and 6 bases from J, with 7 bases between. CDR1 MDHEN and CDR2 SYDVKM come from the germline V gene. The CDR3, as DNA: TGTGCCGCAGGGGCCGGGGAGCTGTTTTTT. This gives the protein CAAGAGELFF. Looking up the rest from reference TRBV28 and TRBJ2-2 gives the full variable domain: DVKVTQSSRYLVKRTGEKVFLECVQDMDHENMFWYRQDPGLGLRLIYFSYDVKMKEKGDIPEGYSVSREKKERFSLILESASTNQTSMYLCAAGAGELFFGEGSRLTVL.

The chain has TRBV27 and TRBJ2-7, with a tentative D call TRBD2 (6 bases). Trimming removed 2 bases from V and 2 bases from J, with 19 bases in between. CDR1 is MNHEY and CDR2 is SMNVEV in the germline V gene (reference sequence). There are 17 residues in the CDR3. DNA of the CDR3: TGTGCCAGCAGTTTAGCATACGGGAGAGGGTTGACCTACGAGCAGTACTTC. This encodes CASSLAYGRGLTYEQYF.

The J gene is TRBJ2-3, the V gene TRBV12-3 or TRBV12-4; no clear D gene. V lost 1 base and J 5 bases, leaving 4 bases between the germline ends. CDR3 length equals 12 residues. The CDR3 nucleotides are TGTGCCAGCAGTTTAGACGGAGATACGCAGTATTTT. Its protein product is CASSLDGDTQYF.

The chain employs TRBV2 and TRBJ2-1, with D possibly TRBD1 on 7 matching bases. This CDR3 is built from 13 residues. Germline V CDR1 and CDR2: SNHLY, FYNNEI. The V and J ends lost 5 bases and 16 bases respectively, with 21 bases between them. CDR3 in DNA: TGTGCCAGCAGTCTTCAGGGGGGTCCCGGGCAATTCTTC. Translating it yields CASSLQGGPGQFF.

The J gene is TRBJ2-1, the V gene TRBV7-3; 12 nucleotides agree with TRBD1. Trimming removed 5 bases from V and 7 bases from J; junction bases left unmatched: 6. Germline V gene data show CDR1 as SGHTA and CDR2 as FQGTGA. The CDR3 contains 15 residues. CDR3: CASSKGTGGLNEQFF. The CDR3 bases are TGTGCCAGCAGCAAAGGGACAGGGGGCCTTAATGAGCAGTTCTTC.

The chain recombines TRBV18 with TRBJ2-1; 8 positions match TRBD2. The CDR3 is 15 residues long. Germline-derived CDR1 and CDR2 are KGHSH and LQKENI. The junction had 8 bases not matched to a gene; V was cut back by 3 bases and J by 7 bases. The CDR3 loop reads CASSPPGLVNNEQFF. DNA of the CDR3: TGTGCCAGCTCACCGCCGGGACTAGTCAATAATGAGCAGTTCTTC.

In its sample, this clone was seen once. The genes are TRBV29-1 and TRBJ2-3, with D possibly matching TRBD1 (6 bases). Germline assignment: CDR1 SQVTM and CDR2 ANQGSEA. Trimming removed 4 bases at V and 2 bases at J, with 19 bases between. This CDR3 is 16 amino acids long. CDR3 sequence (DNA): TGCAGCGTTGGCGGTGGGGGCGGCAAACCCACAGATACGCAGTATTTT. This gives the protein CSVGGGGGKPTDTQYF.

The chain combines TRBV2 with TRBJ1-5; 9 nucleotides agree with TRBD1. Germline V gene sequence: CDR1 SNHLY, CDR2 FYNNEI. The V and J ends lost 4 bases and 4 bases, in that order; junction bases with no gene match: 5. This CDR3 has 15 residues. The CDR3 spells CASSGGGQGNQPQHF. In DNA, the CDR3 is TGTGCCAGCAGTGGAGGCGGACAGGGGAATCAGCCCCAGCATTTT. Together with reference TRBV2 and TRBJ1-5, the CDR3 gives the full variable domain: EPEVTQTPSHQVTQMGQEVILRCVPISNHLYFYWYRQILGQKVEFLVSFYNNEISEKSEIFDDQFSVERPDGSNFTLKIRSTKLEDSAMYFCASSGGGQGNQPQHFGDGTRLSIL.

The rearrangement joins TRBV5-1 to TRBJ2-7, with TRBD2 matching over 14 bases. This CDR3 comprises 17 residues. Trimming at V came to 7 bases and at J to 5 bases, leaving 14 bases not matched to a gene. Germline V gene lookup returns CDR1 SGHRS and CDR2 YFSETQ. CDR3 in DNA: TGCGCCAGCCGAAGACAGGGTTCGACTAGCGGGAGGGACGAGCAGTACTTC. As protein: CASRRQGSTSGRDEQYF.

The gene calls are TRBV9 and TRBJ2-1; 8 nucleotides agree with TRBD1. Trimming took 4 bases from V and 8 from J; bases not matched to a gene: 11. This CDR3 is 15 amino acids long. Germline loops: CDR1 SGDLS, CDR2 YYNGEE. This CDR3 is CASSLRTGWNDEQFF. CDR3 DNA sequence: TGTGCCAGCAGCCTACGGACAGGGTGGAACGATGAGCAGTTCTTC.

This clone was picked up one time. The J gene is TRBJ2-7, the V gene TRBV15, with a possible D match to TRBD1 (7 bases). Germline V gives CDR1 LNHNV, CDR2 YYDKDF (reference sequence). The CDR3 is made up of 15 amino acids. The ends were cut back, 4 bases at V and 9 bases at J, with 22 bases in the middle. The CDR3 nucleotides read TGTGCCACCAGCAAAGGCCACACCGACAGGGAGGTGCAGTACTTC. Translating it yields CATSKGHTDREVQYF.

The rearrangement joins TRBV6-4 to TRBJ2-3; 10 bases map to TRBD2. This CDR3 region has 16 residues. Germline loops: CDR1 MRHNA, CDR2 SNTAGT. The trim removed 5 bases at V and 2 bases at J, leaving 7 bases unmatched. The DNA for the CDR3 is TGTGCCAGCAGTCGTCAAGCGGGAGGGCTCACAGATACGCAGTATTTT. Amino acid sequence: CASSRQAGGLTDTQYF.

The chain couples TRBV5-3 to TRBJ2-7, with a weak D call TRBD2 (6 bases). TRBV5-3 is noted as an ORF with a role that remains uncertain. Deletions cut 3 bases from V and 0 bases from J, with 22 bases between. CDR3 length: 18 residues. The CDR3 is CARSSRRGRTSRSYEQYF. DNA for the CDR3: TGTGCCAGAAGCTCCCGGCGGGGCCGGACCTCTCGCTCCTACGAGCAGTACTTC.

The V gene is TRBV5-4, the J gene TRBJ2-3; D perhaps matches TRBD2 (6 bases). Germline lookup yields CDR1 SGHNT and CDR2 YYREEE (reference sequence). The CDR3 is made up of 16 amino acids. Deletions cut 3 bases from V and 1 base from J, with 15 bases between. The CDR3, as DNA: TGTGCCAGCAGCTCGCGGGGCCTTCACGGCACAGATACGCAGTATTTT. Protein sequence: CASSSRGLHGTDTQYF.

V gene TRBV6-2 or TRBV6-3 combines with J gene TRBJ1-2, with no clear D. The ends were cut back, 0 bases at V and 4 bases at J, with 9 bases in the middle. Germline V gene data show CDR1 as MNHEY and CDR2 as SVGEGT. The CDR3 runs 14 residues. The CDR3 protein is CASSYSEPGYGYTF. CDR3 in DNA: TGTGCCAGCAGTTACTCGGAGCCCGGCTATGGCTACACCTTC.

This chain connects TRBV9 to TRBJ1-1, with 8 bases matching TRBD1. After removal of 5 bases from V and 7 bases from J, the junction contained 10 bases not matched to a gene. Germline CDR1 and CDR2: SGDLS and YYNGEE. This CDR3 is 14 amino acids long. The CDR3 here is CASSKQGGGGEAFF. CDR3 sequence (DNA): TGTGCCAGCAGTAAACAGGGGGGAGGAGGTGAAGCTTTCTTT. The full variable domain, its missing parts supplied by reference TRBV9 and TRBJ1-1, is DSGVTQTPKHLITATGQRVTLRCSPRSGDLSVYWYQQSLDQGLQFLIQYYNGEERAKGNILERFSAQQFPDLHSELNLSSLELGDSALYFCASSKQGGGGEAFFGQGTRLTVV.

In its sample, this clone was seen once. The chain carries TRBV15 and TRBJ1-2; D unclear. Germline-derived CDR1 and CDR2 are LNHNV and YYDKDF (reference sequence). The CDR3 extends over 13 amino acids. V lost 9 bases and J lost 4, with 15 bases in between. CDR3: CATTGGASYGYTF. The CDR3 DNA reads as TGTGCCACAACCGGAGGCGCCTCCTATGGCTACACCTTC.

The rearrangement uses TRBV21-1 and TRBJ2-1; the table gives TRBD2 as D, unverified against the DNA. TRBV21-1 is assigned pseudogene status. This CDR3 contains 18 residues. CDR3 sequence: CASTHSTLAGDTYNEQFF. DNA for the CDR3: TGTGCCAGCACTCACTCGACACTAGCGGGAGACACCTACAATGAGCAGTTCTTC.

The chain recombines TRBV5-5 with TRBJ2-5, with D maybe TRBD1 (7 bases). Per the germline V gene, CDR1 is SGHKS and CDR2 is YYEKEE (reference sequence). This CDR3 region has 17 residues. V lost 4 bases to trimming and J lost 5 bases, with 24 bases between them. CDR3 loop: CASSPPDRAFSGETQYF. CDR3 DNA sequence: TGTGCCAGCAGCCCGCCCGACAGGGCCTTCAGCGGGGAGACCCAGTACTTC.

This clone has a single count. The chain couples TRBV7-9 to TRBJ2-5, with 8 bases matching TRBD1. Germline values: CDR1 SEHNR, CDR2 FQNEAQ (reference sequence). The trim removed 7 bases at V and 5 bases at J, leaving 6 bases unmatched. The CDR3 consists of 13 residues. The CDR3 region has the DNA TGTGCCAGCATAGGACAGGGCGAGGAGACCCAGTACTTC. Translating gives CASIGQGEETQYF.

The gene calls are TRBV28 and TRBJ2-7; TRBD2 matches 7 bases. This CDR3 is 14 amino acids long. V trimming: 1 base; J trimming: 4 bases; junction bases outside the gene matches: 4. Germline values: CDR1 MDHEN, CDR2 SYDVKM. The CDR3 sequence: CASSLLGGNYEQYF. The CDR3 nucleotides read TGTGCCAGCAGTTTATTGGGGGGGAATTACGAGCAGTACTTC.